This entry lists 27 T cell receptor beta chains sequenced from one sample in a study of blood T cell repertoires in COVID-19. Produced via immunoSEQ multiplex PCR; TCRdb's table is partial and in-frame only. The top ten hold around 3.2% of the sample, which has 200,000 to 250,000 clones, roughly nine tenths seen once. Sequenced sample: PBMCs or T cells enriched from blood (not recorded which). All receptors come from a woman under 30 in a cohort exposed to, infected with or recovered from COVID-19 (not recorded which).

Notes on this clone: One base away lies a much larger clone, so this may be a sequencing read error. This chain links TRBV9 with TRBJ1-2; weak D call: TRBD1 (5 bases). Germline V gene sequence: CDR1 SGDLS, CDR2 YYNGEE. V was shortened by 2 bases and J by 2 bases, with 7 bases between the two germline ends. The CDR3 is made up of 13 amino acids. The CDR3 spells CASSVGQNYGYTF. In nucleotides, the CDR3 is TGTGCCAGCAGCGTCGGACAAAACTATGGCTACACCTTC.

Remarks on this clone: The DNA is left out, because the CDR3 cannot be placed on it with certainty; the CDR3 is given as TCRdb lists it. The J gene is TRBJ2-3, the V gene TRBV5-1; the table assigns TRBD2, which was not confirmed against the DNA. Germline V gene sequence: CDR1 SGHRS, CDR2 YFSETQ. The CDR3 region is 15 residues in length, termini included. This CDR3 is CASSLVAGGADWEYF.

This rearrangement joins TRBV30 to TRBJ1-1, with TRBD1 as a possible D gene (5 bases). The CDR3 has 11 amino acids. The germline gives CDR1 GTSNPN, CDR2 SVGIG (reference sequence). The V end was cut by 5 bases, the J end by 11 bases, with 15 bases between. The chain's CDR3 is CAWGRATLAFF. For the CDR3, the DNA is TGTGCCTGGGGCAGGGCGACCCTGGCTTTCTTT.

The chain couples TRBV30 to TRBJ1-5; D gene ambiguous. Germline V gives CDR1 GTSNPN, CDR2 SVGIG (reference sequence). The V and J ends lost 1 base and 0 bases respectively, with 4 bases between them. This CDR3 has 13 residues. The CDR3 loop reads CAWSGSSNQPQHF. The CDR3 DNA follows: TGTGCCTGGAGTGGCAGTAGCAATCAGCCCCAGCATTTT.

This clone appeared once. The V call is TRBV5-4, the J call TRBJ2-7, with a tentative D call TRBD2 (5 bases). The germline V gene has CDR1 SGHNT and CDR2 YYREEE (reference sequence). The CDR3 spans 15 residues. Trimming stripped 4 bases from V and 2 bases from J, with 16 bases between. DNA for the CDR3: TGTGCCAGCAGCCGACGGGATGAGGGCCCCTACGAGCAGTACTTC. Protein product: CASSRRDEGPYEQYF.

The rearrangement uses TRBV5-1 and TRBJ2-7; 8 nucleotides line up with TRBD1. The CDR3 sequence is 15 residues long. Germline-derived CDR1 and CDR2 are SGHRS and YFSETQ. Trimming removed 0 bases from V and 10 bases from J; junction bases left unmatched: 12. CDR3 nucleotides: TGCGCCAGCAGCTTGGCCGGACAGGGATCCCCCGTTCAGTACTTC. This encodes CASSLAGQGSPVQYF.

The chain is built from TRBV9 and TRBJ1-2, with D perhaps matching TRBD1 (5 bases). Per germline, CDR1 SGDLS and CDR2 YYNGEE. This CDR3 comprises 15 residues. V dropped 3 bases and J dropped 3 bases, with 15 bases sitting between them. The CDR3 nucleotides are TGTGCCAGCAGCGCGGACACAAAAGTGTACTATGGCTACACCTTC. As protein: CASSADTKVYYGYTF. The whole variable domain, remainder taken from reference TRBV9 and TRBJ1-2, is DSGVTQTPKHLITATGQRVTLRCSPRSGDLSVYWYQQSLDQGLQFLIQYYNGEERAKGNILERFSAQQFPDLHSELNLSSLELGDSALYFCASSADTKVYYGYTFGSGTRLTVV.

The rearrangement links TRBV11-3 to TRBJ2-3, with a tentative D call TRBD1 (6 bases). CDR1 is SGHNT and CDR2 is YENEEA in the germline V gene. Trimming shortened V by 4 bases and J by 2 bases, and 7 bases separated the two germline ends. CDR3 size: 13 residues. In DNA, the CDR3 is TGTGCCAGCAGCTGGACAGTCACAGATACGCAGTATTTT. Translated, it gives CASSWTVTDTQYF.

DNA for the CDR3: TGTGCCAGCAGCTGGGTCAGCGGGAGCGTCTACGAGCAGTACTTC. It is translated as CASSWVSGSVYEQYF. The gene calls are TRBV5-4 and TRBJ2-7, with 8 bases matching TRBD2. The CDR3 is 15 residues long. V shed 3 bases and J 3 bases; nucleotides not matched to a gene: 8. Germline lookup yields CDR1 SGHNT and CDR2 YYREEE (reference sequence). The variable domain in full, with the rest retrieved from reference TRBV5-4 and TRBJ2-7, is ETGVTQSPTHLIKTRGQQVTLRCSSQSGHNTVSWYQQALGQGPQFIFQYYREEENGRGNFPPRFSGLQFPNYSSELNVNALELDDSALYLCASSWVSGSVYEQYFGPGTRLTVT.

This clone came up a few times. J is TRBJ2-7 and V is TRBV3-1 (or the pseudogene TRBV3-2); D might be TRBD2 (6 bases). Looked up from germline, CDR1 is LGHDT and CDR2 is YNNKEL (reference sequence). Trimming took off 1 base at V and 7 bases at J, with 14 bases between the two ends. This CDR3 has 14 residues. CDR3 in amino acids: CASSQGSGVFEQYF. CDR3 bases: TGTGCCAGCAGCCAAGGCTCGGGGGTCTTTGAGCAGTACTTC.

This clone was picked up one time. The chain combines TRBV5-1 with TRBJ2-2; D gene unclear. This CDR3 spans 15 amino acids. Germline CDR1 is SGHRS and CDR2 is YFSETQ. The V end was cut by 4 bases, the J end by 6 bases, with 16 bases between. In DNA, the CDR3 is TGCGCCAGCAGCCCCCTTAGTGAACGGGCCGGGGAGCTGTTTTTT. It codes for CASSPLSERAGELFF.

The V and J genes are TRBV27 and TRBJ1-6; 7 positions agree with TRBD1. From germline, CDR1 is MNHEY and CDR2 SMNVEV (reference sequence). With V trimmed by 4 bases and J by 10 bases, 13 bases remained unmatched. CDR3 length: 16 residues. The CDR3 reads CASSSPARGRRSPLHF. The CDR3 bases are TGTGCCAGCAGTTCCCCAGCGAGGGGGCGGAGGTCACCCCTCCACTTT.

The chain joins TRBV12-3 or TRBV12-4 to TRBJ1-2; no clear D gene. Trimming took 1 base from V and 8 from J, leaving 8 bases between them. The CDR3 extends over 12 amino acids. CDR3 sequence: CASSLGGTGYTF. The CDR3, as DNA: TGTGCCAGCAGTTTAGGCGGTACGGGCTACACCTTC.

The J gene is TRBJ1-5, the V gene TRBV7-9; maybe TRBD1 (6 bases). Germline CDR1 and CDR2: SEHNR and FQNEAQ (reference sequence). The CDR3 extends over 14 amino acids. The V end lost 0 bases, the J end lost 5 bases, and 8 bases lay between the germline ends. CDR3 sequence reads: CASSLASGDQPQHF. CDR3 coding DNA: TGTGCCAGCAGCTTAGCGTCAGGGGATCAGCCCCAGCATTTT.

The CDR3 DNA reads as TGTGCCAGCTCTCCTGACAGGGCGCGTAATAATTCACCCCTCCACTTT. It specifies CASSPDRARNNSPLHF. The rearrangement joins TRBV18 to TRBJ1-6; 7 bases match TRBD1. Losses at the gene ends were 6 bases for V and 5 bases for J; bases not matched to a gene: 10. The CDR3 is made up of 16 amino acids. Looked up from germline, CDR1 is KGHSH and CDR2 is LQKENI.

The rearrangement uses TRBV4-1 and TRBJ2-1; no definite D call. This CDR3 spans 13 amino acids. V was shortened by 1 base and J by 5 bases, with 6 bases between the two germline ends. In germline, CDR1 is MGHRA, CDR2 YSYEKL. CDR3 DNA sequence: TGCGCCAGCAGCCAAGGGCGGAACAATGAGCAGTTCTTC. Translation: CASSQGRNNEQFF.

This clone was seen just once. The chain joins TRBV19 to TRBJ2-5; D is uncertain. This CDR3 has 14 residues. The germline CDR1 and CDR2 sequences are LNHDA and SQIVND (reference sequence). V lost 6 bases and J 1 base, leaving 12 bases between the germline ends. DNA for the CDR3: TGTGCCAGTAGCACCCAGGCAACCCAAGAGACCCAGTACTTC. This encodes CASSTQATQETQYF.

The rearrangement joins TRBV5-4 to TRBJ2-7; D possibly corresponds to TRBD2 (6 bases). Trimming stripped 1 base from V and 1 base from J, with 6 bases between. CDR1 SGHNT and CDR2 YYREEE come from the germline V gene (reference sequence). The CDR3 extends over 13 amino acids. Here the CDR3 DNA reads TGTGCCAGCAGCTTGCGGGGGTCCTACGAGCAGTACTTC. This sequence encodes CASSLRGSYEQYF.

This sequence joins TRBV7-3 and TRBJ2-2, with 8 bases aligning to TRBD2. CDR3 length: 16 amino acids. V shed 3 bases, J shed 4 bases, and the junction held 7 bases outside the gene matches. From germline, CDR1 is SGHTA and CDR2 FQGTGA. CDR3: CASSFWAGLGTGELFF. The CDR3 DNA reads TGTGCCAGCAGCTTCTGGGCGGGACTAGGCACCGGGGAGCTGTTTTTT.

This chain connects TRBV27 to TRBJ2-7; 7 bases are a match to TRBD2. CDR1 and CDR2 (germline): MNHEY, SMNVEV (reference sequence). The V segment lost 2 bases and the J segment 3 bases; nucleotides outside the gene matches: 1. The CDR3 loop spans 13 amino acids. The CDR3 sequence is CASSLGGSYEQYF. CDR3 DNA sequence: TGTGCCAGCAGTTTAGGCGGGAGCTACGAGCAGTACTTC.

The CDR3 DNA reads TGTGCCAGCAGCCAAGTCGGGACAGGGGGTGAGAAGGGCTACACCTTC. It translates to CASSQVGTGGEKGYTF. V is TRBV3-1 (or the pseudogene TRBV3-2) and J is TRBJ1-2; 11 positions agree with TRBD1. The ends lost 1 base at V and 8 bases at J; junction bases unmatched: 9. The CDR3 is 16 residues long. Germline loops: CDR1 LGHDT, CDR2 YNNKEL (reference sequence).

V and J are TRBV28 and TRBJ1-4; the D is unclear. CDR3 size: 14 residues. V shed 3 bases and J shed 10 bases, with 15 bases lying between them. Germline lookup yields CDR1 MDHEN and CDR2 SYDVKM. The CDR3: CASSFGQDKAKLFF. DNA of the CDR3: TGTGCCAGCAGTTTTGGCCAGGATAAAGCAAAACTGTTTTTT.

V gene TRBV29-1 combines with J gene TRBJ1-4, with D perhaps TRBD1 (5 bases). CDR1 and CDR2 (germline): SQVTM, ANQGSEA. Trimming removed 4 bases at V and 8 bases at J, with 8 bases between. The length of the CDR3 is 11 residues. Here the CDR3 DNA reads TGCAGCGTTGGTCGGGGGGAAAAACTGTTTTTT. Protein sequence: CSVGRGEKLFF.

V and J are TRBV12-3 or TRBV12-4 and TRBJ1-2, with unresolved D. V lost 5 bases to trimming and J lost 6 bases, with 10 bases between them. The CDR3 consists of 12 residues. The CDR3 DNA sequence: TGTGCCAGCAGTCCGGGCGGGAATGGCTACACCTTC. Translated: CASSPGGNGYTF.

The chain has TRBV2 and TRBJ1-1; D is unclear. Germline V CDR1 and CDR2: SNHLY, FYNNEI. With 10 bases removed from V and 3 bases from J, the gap between germline ends came to 9 bases. CDR3 length equals 11 residues. The CDR3 is CATTVDTEAFF. CDR3 bases: TGTGCCACTACAGTCGACACTGAAGCTTTCTTT.

This clone was counted once. V gene TRBV3-1 (or the pseudogene TRBV3-2) combines with J gene TRBJ1-1; TRBD1 matches 9 bases. CDR1 and CDR2 from the germline V gene are LGHDT and YNNKEL (reference sequence). The CDR3 runs to 13 residues. V shed 4 bases and J 11 bases; nucleotides not matched to a gene: 8. The CDR3 DNA reads TGTGCCAGCAGCCTCCGCGGGACAGGGTTGGCTTTCTTT. It specifies CASSLRGTGLAFF.

This rearrangement joins TRBV15 to TRBJ2-7; perhaps TRBD2 as D (6 bases). This CDR3 region has 12 residues. The V gene lost 4 bases and the J gene lost 9 bases, with 13 bases spanning the gap. In germline, CDR1 is LNHNV, CDR2 YYDKDF (reference sequence). In nucleotides, the CDR3 is TGTGCCACCAGCATGGGGCCGCGGGGGCAGTACTTC. It is translated as CATSMGPRGQYF.